This TCR beta chain was sequenced for a study of memory CD4+ T cells and cytomegalovirus serostatus. The wider study: Donors were healthy Belgian adults, 10 or so CMV seropositive and around 24 seronegative.

Here immunoSEQ multiplex PCR was the method, and the copy in TCRdb shows in-frame clones only, minus some. The table lists tens of thousands of clones, 75% of them singletons. As to this clone: Antigen: not known.

The ends lost 7 bases at V and 1 base at J; junction bases unmatched: 8. The germline gives CDR1 SNHLY, CDR2 FYNNEI. CDR3 length: 15 residues. Single viable CD3+CD4+CD8-CD45RO+ cells were sorted as the memory CD4+ T cells. Study observations and caveats: Each of approximately 70 CMV-associated TCRbeta sequences occurred in one to five individuals.

The clonotype was recovered from an adult in good health and CMV-seronegative. Source material: memory CD4+ T cells from blood. The chain combines TRBV2 with TRBJ1-1; TRBD1 aligns across 8 bases. CDR3 residues: CASTYRGGGNTEAFF. In DNA form, the CDR3 reads TGTGCCAGCACCTACAGGGGGGGTGGGAACACTGAAGCTTTCTTT.